The T cell receptor (beta chain) under discussion was sequenced for a study of blood T cell repertoires in COVID-19. Turning to the study itself: The study drew acute and convalescent COVID-19 samples from the United States, Italy and Spain. T cells, B-cell-depleted T cells, or PBMCs provided the cDNA or gDNA that served as material.

The CDR3 has 18 amino acids. This clone was observed once. Study processing details: Estimated nucleated cell counts came from reference gene primer amplification. Assay: immunoSEQ multiplex PCR; the TCRdb copy retains only in-frame clones and omits some. The V and J calls and clone size are taken from that table; D and trimming were inferred from the DNA. Here the sample spans over 100,000 clones, more than 75% being singletons. The TCR sequence derives from a man aged 55 to 69 with acute or convalescent COVID-19. The V and J genes are TRBV21-1 and TRBJ2-1; the D call TRBD1 from the table was never checked on the DNA. TRBV21-1 is designated a pseudogene. The sample consisted of peripheral blood. CDR3 nucleotide sequence: TGTGCCAGCAGCAAAGTCAACCGGGGGACAGGGGGGTACAATGAGCAGTTCTTC. Encoded protein: CASSKVNRGTGGYNEQFF.